This TCR beta chain was retrieved from a study of blood T cell repertoires in COVID-19. Study background: From the United States, Italy and Spain came samples of acute and convalescent COVID-19. PBMCs, B-cell-depleted T cells, or T cells were the source of the cDNA or gDNA that made up the material.

Per the original data handling: Reference gene primers were amplified, and this amplification served to estimate nucleated cell counts. Data came from immunoSEQ multiplex PCR; TCRdb stores just in-frame clones and leaves some out. V and J calls and clone size are copied from that table; D and trimming were computed from the DNA. The sample lists hundreds of thousands of clones, more than 75% occurring once. The CDR3 has 13 amino acids. With 2 bases clipped from V and 6 bases from J, the junction kept 3 bases outside the gene matches. The germline V gene encodes CDR1 LGHNA and CDR2 YSLEER. The receptor comes from a woman in her 50s who had recovered from COVID-19. The V gene is TRBV4-3, the J gene TRBJ2-7, with 8 bases identical to TRBD1. The specimen was peripheral blood. The CDR3 region is CASSQRTGGEQYF. In nucleotides, the CDR3 is TGCGCCAGCAGCCAACGAACAGGGGGCGAGCAGTACTTC.